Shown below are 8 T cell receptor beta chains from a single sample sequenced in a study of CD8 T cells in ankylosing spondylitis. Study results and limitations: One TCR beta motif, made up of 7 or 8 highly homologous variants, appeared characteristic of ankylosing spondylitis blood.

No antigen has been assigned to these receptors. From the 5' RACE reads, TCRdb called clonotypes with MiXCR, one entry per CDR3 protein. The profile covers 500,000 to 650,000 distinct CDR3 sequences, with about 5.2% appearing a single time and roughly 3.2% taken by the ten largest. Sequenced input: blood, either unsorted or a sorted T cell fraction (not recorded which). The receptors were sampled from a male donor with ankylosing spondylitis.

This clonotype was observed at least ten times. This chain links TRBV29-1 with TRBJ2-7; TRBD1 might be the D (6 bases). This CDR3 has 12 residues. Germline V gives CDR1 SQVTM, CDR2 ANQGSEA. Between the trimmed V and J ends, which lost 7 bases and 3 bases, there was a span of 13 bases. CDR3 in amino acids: CSGRDIYYEQYF. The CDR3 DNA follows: TGCAGCGGCCGGGACATTTACTACGAGCAGTACTTC.

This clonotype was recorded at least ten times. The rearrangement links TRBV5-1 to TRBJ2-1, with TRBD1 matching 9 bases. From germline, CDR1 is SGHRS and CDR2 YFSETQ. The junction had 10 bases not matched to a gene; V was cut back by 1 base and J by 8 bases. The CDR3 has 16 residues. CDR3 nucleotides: TGCGCCAGCAGCTTGACGACAGGGGGGTTTCGCTATGAGCAGTTCTTC. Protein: CASSLTTGGFRYEQFF.

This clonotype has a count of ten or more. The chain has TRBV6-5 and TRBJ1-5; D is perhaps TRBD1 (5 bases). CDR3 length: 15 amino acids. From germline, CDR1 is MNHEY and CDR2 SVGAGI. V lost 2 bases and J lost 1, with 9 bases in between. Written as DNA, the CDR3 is TGTGCCAGCAGTTACCTCGACAGAAGCAATCAGCCCCAGCATTTT. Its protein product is CASSYLDRSNQPQHF.

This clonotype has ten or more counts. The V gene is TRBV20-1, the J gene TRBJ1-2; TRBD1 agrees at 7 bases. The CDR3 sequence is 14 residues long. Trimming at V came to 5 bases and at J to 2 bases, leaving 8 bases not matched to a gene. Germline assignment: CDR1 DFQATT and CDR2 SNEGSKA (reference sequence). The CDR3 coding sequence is TGCAGTGCTTCTGTCGACAGGGCGAACTATGGCTACACCTTC. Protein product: CSASVDRANYGYTF.

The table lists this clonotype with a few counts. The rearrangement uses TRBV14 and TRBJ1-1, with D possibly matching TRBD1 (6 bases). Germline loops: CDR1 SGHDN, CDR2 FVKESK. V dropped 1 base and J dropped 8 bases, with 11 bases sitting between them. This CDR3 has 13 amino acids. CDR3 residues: CASSQVIDREAFF. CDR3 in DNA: TGTGCCAGCAGCCAAGTTATCGACAGGGAAGCTTTCTTT.

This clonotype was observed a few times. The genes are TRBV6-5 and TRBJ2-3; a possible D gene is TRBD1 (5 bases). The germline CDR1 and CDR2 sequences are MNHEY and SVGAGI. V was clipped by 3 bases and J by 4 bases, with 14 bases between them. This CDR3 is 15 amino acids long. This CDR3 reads CASSYDPGNADTQYF. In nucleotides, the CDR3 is TGTGCCAGCAGTTATGACCCAGGGAATGCAGATACGCAGTATTTT.

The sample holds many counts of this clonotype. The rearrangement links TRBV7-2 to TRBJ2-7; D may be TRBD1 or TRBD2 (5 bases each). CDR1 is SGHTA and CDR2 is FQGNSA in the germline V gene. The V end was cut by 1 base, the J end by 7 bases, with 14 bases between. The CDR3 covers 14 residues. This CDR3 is CASSLVEGPWEQYF. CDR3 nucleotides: TGTGCCAGCAGCTTAGTAGAGGGACCCTGGGAGCAGTACTTC.

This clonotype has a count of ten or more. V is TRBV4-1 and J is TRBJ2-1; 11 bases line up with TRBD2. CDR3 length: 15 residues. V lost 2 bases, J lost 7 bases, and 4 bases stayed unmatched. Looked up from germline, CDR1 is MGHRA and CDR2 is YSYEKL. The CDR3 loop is CASSQLAGGLNEQFF. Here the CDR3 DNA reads TGCGCCAGCAGCCAACTAGCGGGAGGCCTGAATGAGCAGTTCTTC.